Listed here is a single T cell receptor (beta chain). This specimen comes from a study of blood T cell repertoires in COVID-19. In the original workflow: From reference gene primer amplification, estimates of nucleated cell counts were derived. This table comes from immunoSEQ multiplex PCR, and its TCRdb copy is limited to in-frame clones, with some not included. V and J calls and clone size are those listed in that table; D and trimming were worked out from the DNA. Among about 300,000 clones listed, 85% were seen once. The trim removed 4 bases at V and 5 bases at J, leaving 4 bases unmatched. The CDR3 totals 13 residues. From germline, CDR1 is KGHDR and CDR2 SFDVKD.

The sequence was obtained from a woman in her 30s who had been exposed to COVID-19. The chain carries TRBV24-1 and TRBJ2-7; 7 positions agree with TRBD1. Sequencing input: PBMCs or T cells enriched from blood (not recorded which). The CDR3: CATSDGTEDEQYF. CDR3 sequence (DNA): TGTGCCACCAGTGACGGGACAGAGGACGAGCAGTACTTC.